This paragraph reports one TCR beta chain. Germline loops: CDR1 SNHLY, CDR2 FYNNEI. V dropped 4 bases and J dropped 2 bases, with 8 bases sitting between them. This CDR3 has 14 amino acids. Profiled with immunoSEQ multiplex PCR; TCRdb holds only in-frame clones, not every one. The sample holds approximately 420,000 clones, 88% seen once. The entry originates in a study of Ad26.COV2.S vaccination and SARS-CoV-2 variants. Specified treatment: some 20 received Ad26.COV2.S at low or high dose, single or two shots; about 5 received placebo; per-sample allocation not given. Samples came from day 63 after the first vaccine or placebo injection.

The chain is built from TRBV2 and TRBJ1-4, with unresolved D. This TCR derives from a person aged 18 to 65 who received the Ad26.COV2.S COVID-19 vaccine or a placebo. The sample in question was peripheral blood, obtained in a trial of Ad26.COV2.S vaccine versus placebo. This CDR3 reads CASSARGTNEKLFF. As DNA, the CDR3 is TGTGCCAGCAGTGCCCGGGGTACTAATGAAAAACTGTTTTTT.